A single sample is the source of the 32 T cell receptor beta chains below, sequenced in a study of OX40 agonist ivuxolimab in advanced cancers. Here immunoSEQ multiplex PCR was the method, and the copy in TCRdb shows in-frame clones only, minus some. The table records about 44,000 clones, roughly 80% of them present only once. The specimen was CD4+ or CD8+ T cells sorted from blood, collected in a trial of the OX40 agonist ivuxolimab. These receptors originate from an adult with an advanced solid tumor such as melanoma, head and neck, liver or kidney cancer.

The CDR3 here is CASSVAGGTGELFF. The CDR3 DNA reads as TGTGCCAGCAGCGTAGCGGGGGGTACCGGGGAGCTGTTTTTT. The chain uses TRBV9 and TRBJ2-2; 7 nucleotides agree with TRBD2. CDR1 and CDR2 from the germline V gene are SGDLS and YYNGEE. The CDR3 sequence is 14 residues long. Trimming at V came to 0 bases and at J to 5 bases, leaving 1 base not matched to a gene.

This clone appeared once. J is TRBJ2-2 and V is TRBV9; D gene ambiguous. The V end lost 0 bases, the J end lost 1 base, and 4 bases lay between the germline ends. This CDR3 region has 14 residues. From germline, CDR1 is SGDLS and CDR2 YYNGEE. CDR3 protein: CASSVAVNTGELFF. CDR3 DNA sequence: TGTGCCAGCAGCGTAGCAGTGAACACCGGGGAGCTGTTTTTT.

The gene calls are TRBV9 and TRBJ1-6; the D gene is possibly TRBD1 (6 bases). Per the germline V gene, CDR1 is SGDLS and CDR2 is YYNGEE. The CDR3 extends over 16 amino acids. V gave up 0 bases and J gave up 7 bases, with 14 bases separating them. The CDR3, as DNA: TGTGCCAGCAGCGTAGGATTAGGGGGTAGGAATTCACCCCTCCACTTT. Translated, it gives CASSVGLGGRNSPLHF.

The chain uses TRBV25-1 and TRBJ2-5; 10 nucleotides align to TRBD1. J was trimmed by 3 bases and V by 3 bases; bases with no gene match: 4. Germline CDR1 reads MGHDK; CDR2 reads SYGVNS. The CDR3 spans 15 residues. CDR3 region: CASSESGQGKETQYF. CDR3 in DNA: TGTGCCAGCAGTGAGTCGGGACAGGGGAAAGAGACCCAGTACTTC. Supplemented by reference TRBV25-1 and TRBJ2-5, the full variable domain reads EADIYQTPRYLVIGTGKKITLECSQTMGHDKMYWYQQDPGMELHLIHYSYGVNSTEKGDLSSESTVSRIRTEHFPLTLESARPSHTSQYLCASSESGQGKETQYFGPGTRLLVL.

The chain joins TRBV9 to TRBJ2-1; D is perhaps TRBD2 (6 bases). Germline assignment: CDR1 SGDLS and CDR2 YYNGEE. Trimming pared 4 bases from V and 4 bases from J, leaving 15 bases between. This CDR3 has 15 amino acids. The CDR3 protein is CASSLGLPAYNEQFF. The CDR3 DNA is TGTGCCAGCAGCCTCGGACTACCCGCTTACAATGAGCAGTTCTTC.

The CDR3 DNA is TGTGCCAGCAGTGGGGCTGATACGCGCACAGATACGCAGTATTTT. Translating it yields CASSGADTRTDTQYF. J is TRBJ2-3 and V is TRBV2, with D uncertain. V lost 4 bases to trimming and J lost 1 base, with 12 bases between them. The CDR3 has 15 residues. CDR1 is SNHLY, CDR2 FYNNEI, per germline.

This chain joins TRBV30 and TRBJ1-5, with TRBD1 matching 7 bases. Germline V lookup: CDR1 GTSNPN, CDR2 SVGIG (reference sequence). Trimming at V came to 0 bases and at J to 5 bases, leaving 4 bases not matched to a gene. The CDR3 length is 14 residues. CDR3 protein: CAWSVQGGDQPQHF. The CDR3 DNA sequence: TGTGCCTGGAGTGTTCAGGGGGGGGATCAGCCCCAGCATTTT.

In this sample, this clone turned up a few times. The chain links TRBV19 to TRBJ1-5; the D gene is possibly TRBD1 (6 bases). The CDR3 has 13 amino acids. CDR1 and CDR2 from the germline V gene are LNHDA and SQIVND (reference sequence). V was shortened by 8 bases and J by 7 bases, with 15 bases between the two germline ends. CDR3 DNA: TGTGCCAGTGCTCAGGGGAGTAGGCAGCCCCAGCATTTT. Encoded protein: CASAQGSRQPQHF.

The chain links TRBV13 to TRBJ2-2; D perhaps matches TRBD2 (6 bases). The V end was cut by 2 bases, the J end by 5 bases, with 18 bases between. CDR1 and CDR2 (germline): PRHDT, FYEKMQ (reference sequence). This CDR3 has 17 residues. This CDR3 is CASSLRSGSVGTGELFF. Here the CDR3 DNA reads TGTGCCAGCAGCTTACGGTCCGGGAGCGTCGGGACCGGGGAGCTGTTTTTT.

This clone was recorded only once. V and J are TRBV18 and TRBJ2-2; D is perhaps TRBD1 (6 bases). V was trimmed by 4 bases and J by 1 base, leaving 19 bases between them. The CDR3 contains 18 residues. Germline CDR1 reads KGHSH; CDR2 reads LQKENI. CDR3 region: CASSRFQTGLGNTGELFF. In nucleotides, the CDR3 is TGTGCCAGCTCACGTTTCCAGACAGGCCTTGGGAACACCGGGGAGCTGTTTTTT.

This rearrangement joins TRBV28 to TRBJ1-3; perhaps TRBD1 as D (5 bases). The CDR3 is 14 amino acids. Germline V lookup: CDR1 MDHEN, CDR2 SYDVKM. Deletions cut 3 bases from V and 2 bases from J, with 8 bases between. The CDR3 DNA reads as TGTGCCAGCAGTTTCGGAGGGGCTGGAAACACCATATATTTT. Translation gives CASSFGGAGNTIYF.

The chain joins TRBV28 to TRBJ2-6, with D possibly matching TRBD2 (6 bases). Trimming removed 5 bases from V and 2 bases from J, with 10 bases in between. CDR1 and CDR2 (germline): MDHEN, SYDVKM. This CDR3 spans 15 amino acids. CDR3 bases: TGTGCCAGCAGTGGAGGGGCACCTGGGGCCAACGTCCTGACTTTC. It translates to CASSGGAPGANVLTF.

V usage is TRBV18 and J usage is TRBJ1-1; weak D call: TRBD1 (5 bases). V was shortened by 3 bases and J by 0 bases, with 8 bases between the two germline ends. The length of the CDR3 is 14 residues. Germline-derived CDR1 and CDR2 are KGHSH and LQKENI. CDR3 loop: CASSPGTLNTEAFF. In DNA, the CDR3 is TGTGCCAGCTCACCGGGGACTCTGAACACTGAAGCTTTCTTT.

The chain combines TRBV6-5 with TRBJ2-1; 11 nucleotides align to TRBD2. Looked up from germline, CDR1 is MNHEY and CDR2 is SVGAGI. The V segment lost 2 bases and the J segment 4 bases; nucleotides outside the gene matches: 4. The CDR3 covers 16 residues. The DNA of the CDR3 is TGTGCCAGCAGTTACGTTAGCGGGAGGGATTACAATGAGCAGTTCTTC. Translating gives CASSYVSGRDYNEQFF.

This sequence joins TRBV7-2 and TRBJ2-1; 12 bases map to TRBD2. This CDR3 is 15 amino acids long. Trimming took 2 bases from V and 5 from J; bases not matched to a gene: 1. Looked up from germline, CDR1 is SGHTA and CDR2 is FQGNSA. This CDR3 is CASSLRLAGDNEQFF. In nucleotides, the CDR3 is TGTGCCAGCAGCTTAAGACTAGCGGGGGACAATGAGCAGTTCTTC.

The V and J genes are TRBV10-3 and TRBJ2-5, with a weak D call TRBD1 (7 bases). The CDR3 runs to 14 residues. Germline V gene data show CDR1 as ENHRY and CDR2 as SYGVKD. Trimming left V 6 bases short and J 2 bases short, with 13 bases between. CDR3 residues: CAISRAGGQETQYF. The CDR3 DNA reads TGTGCCATCAGCAGGGCAGGGGGGCAAGAGACCCAGTACTTC.

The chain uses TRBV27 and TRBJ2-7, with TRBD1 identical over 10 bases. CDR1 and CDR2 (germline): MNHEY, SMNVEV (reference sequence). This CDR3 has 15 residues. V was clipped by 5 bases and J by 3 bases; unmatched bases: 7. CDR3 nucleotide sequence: TGTGCCAGCAGTCTCAGACAGGGGGCTTTCTACGAGCAGTACTTC. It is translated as CASSLRQGAFYEQYF.

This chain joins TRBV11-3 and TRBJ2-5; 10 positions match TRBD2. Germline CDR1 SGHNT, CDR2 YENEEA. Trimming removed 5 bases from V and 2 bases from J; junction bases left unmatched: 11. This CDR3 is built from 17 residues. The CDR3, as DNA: TGTGCCAGCAGCCTTGGGGTAGCGGGAGGATCACAAGAGACCCAGTACTTC. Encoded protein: CASSLGVAGGSQETQYF. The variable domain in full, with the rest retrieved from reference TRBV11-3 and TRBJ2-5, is EAGVVQSPRYKIIEKKQPVAFWCNPISGHNTLYWYLQNLGQGPELLIRYENEEAVDDSQLPKDRFSAERLKGVDSTLKIQPAELGDSAVYLCASSLGVAGGSQETQYFGPGTRLLVL.

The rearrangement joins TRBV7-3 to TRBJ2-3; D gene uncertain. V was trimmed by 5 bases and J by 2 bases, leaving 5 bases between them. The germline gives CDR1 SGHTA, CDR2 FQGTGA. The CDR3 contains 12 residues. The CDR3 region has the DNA TGTGCCAGCAGCGCCTCCACAGATACGCAGTATTTT. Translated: CASSASTDTQYF.

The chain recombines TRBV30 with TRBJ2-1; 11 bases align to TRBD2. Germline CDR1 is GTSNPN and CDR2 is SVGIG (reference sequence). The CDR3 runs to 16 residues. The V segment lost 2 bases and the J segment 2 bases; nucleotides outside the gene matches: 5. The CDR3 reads CAWSSGLAGTYNEQFF. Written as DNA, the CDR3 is TGTGCCTGGAGTTCCGGACTAGCGGGCACCTACAATGAGCAGTTCTTC.

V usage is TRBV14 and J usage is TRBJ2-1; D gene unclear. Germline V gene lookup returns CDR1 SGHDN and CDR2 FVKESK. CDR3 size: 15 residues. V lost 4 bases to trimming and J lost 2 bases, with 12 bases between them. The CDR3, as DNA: TGTGCCAGCAGCCGCCTAGGTTTAACCTACAATGAGCAGTTCTTC. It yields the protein CASSRLGLTYNEQFF. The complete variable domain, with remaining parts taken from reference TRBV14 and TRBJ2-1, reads EAGVTQFPSHSVIEKGQTVTLRCDPISGHDNLYWYRRVMGKEIKFLLHFVKESKQDESGMPNNRFLAERTGGTYSTLKVQPAELEDSGVYFCASSRLGLTYNEQFFGPGTRLTVL.

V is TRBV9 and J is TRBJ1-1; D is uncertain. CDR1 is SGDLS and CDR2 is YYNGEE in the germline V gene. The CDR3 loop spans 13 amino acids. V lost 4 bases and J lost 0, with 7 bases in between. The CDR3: CASSFQMNTEAFF. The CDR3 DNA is TGTGCCAGCAGCTTTCAAATGAACACTGAAGCTTTCTTT.

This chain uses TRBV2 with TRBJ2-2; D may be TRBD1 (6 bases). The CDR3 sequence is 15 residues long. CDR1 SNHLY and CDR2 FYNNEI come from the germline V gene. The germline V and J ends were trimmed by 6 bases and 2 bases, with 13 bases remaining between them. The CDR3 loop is CASSKGVLNTGELFF. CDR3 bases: TGTGCCAGCAGCAAGGGGGTCCTAAACACCGGGGAGCTGTTTTTT.

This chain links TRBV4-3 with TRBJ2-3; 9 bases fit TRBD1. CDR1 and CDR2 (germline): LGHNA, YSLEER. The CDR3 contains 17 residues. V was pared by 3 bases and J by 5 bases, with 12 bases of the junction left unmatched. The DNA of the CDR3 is TGCGCCAGCAGCCATCGCAACCGGGACAGGGAAAAAGATACGCAGTATTTT. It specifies CASSHRNRDREKDTQYF.

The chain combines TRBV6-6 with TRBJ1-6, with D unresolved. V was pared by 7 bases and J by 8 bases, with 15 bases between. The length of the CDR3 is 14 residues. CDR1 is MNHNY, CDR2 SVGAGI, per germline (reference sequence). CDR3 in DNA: TGTGCCAGCAATCCCTTATTGGACTATTCACCCCTCCACTTT. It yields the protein CASNPLLDYSPLHF.

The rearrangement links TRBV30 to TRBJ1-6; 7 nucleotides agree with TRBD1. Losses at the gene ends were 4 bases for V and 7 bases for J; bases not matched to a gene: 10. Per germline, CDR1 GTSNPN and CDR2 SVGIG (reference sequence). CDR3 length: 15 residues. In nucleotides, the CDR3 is TGTGCCTGGAACTCCCGGGACAGATTCAATTCACCCCTCCACTTT. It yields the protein CAWNSRDRFNSPLHF.

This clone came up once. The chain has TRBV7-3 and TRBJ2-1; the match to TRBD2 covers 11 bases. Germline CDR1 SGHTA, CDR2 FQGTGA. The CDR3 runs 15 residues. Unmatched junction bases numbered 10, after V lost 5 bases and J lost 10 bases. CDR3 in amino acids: CASSATSGGNNEQFF. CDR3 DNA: TGTGCCAGCAGCGCTACTAGCGGGGGAAATAACGAGCAGTTCTTC. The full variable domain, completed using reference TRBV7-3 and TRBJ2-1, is GAGVSQTPSNKVTEKGKYVELRCDPISGHTALYWYRQSLGQGPEFLIYFQGTGAADDSGLPNDRFFAVRPEGSVSTLKIQRTERGDSAVYLCASSATSGGNNEQFFGPGTRLTVL.

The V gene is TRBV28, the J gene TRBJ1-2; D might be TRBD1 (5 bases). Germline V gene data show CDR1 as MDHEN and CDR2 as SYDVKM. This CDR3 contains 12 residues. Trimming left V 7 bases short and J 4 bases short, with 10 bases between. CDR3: CASTEGTYGYTF. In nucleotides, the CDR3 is TGTGCCAGCACCGAGGGGACCTATGGCTACACCTTC.

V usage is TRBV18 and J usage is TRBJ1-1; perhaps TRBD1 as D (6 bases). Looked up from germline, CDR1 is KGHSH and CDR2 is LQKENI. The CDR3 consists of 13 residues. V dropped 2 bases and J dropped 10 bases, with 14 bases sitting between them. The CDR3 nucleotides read TGTGCCAGCTCACCAGACAGGTCCGAATCAGCTTTCTTT. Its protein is CASSPDRSESAFF.

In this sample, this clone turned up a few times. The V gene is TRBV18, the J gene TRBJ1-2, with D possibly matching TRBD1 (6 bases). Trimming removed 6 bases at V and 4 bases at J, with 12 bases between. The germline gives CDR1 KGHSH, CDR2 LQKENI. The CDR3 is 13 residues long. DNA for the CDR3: TGTGCCAGCTCCCCAAGGACAGCCTATGGCTACACCTTC. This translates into CASSPRTAYGYTF.

The CDR3 nucleotides are TGTGCCAGCAGCGTAGTTGAGCGACGGGAAGGGGGCACCGGGGAGCTGTTTTTT. Translated: CASSVVERREGGTGELFF. This sequence joins TRBV9 and TRBJ2-2; a possible D gene is TRBD1 (6 bases). V was pared by 0 bases and J by 4 bases, with 19 bases between. This CDR3 contains 18 residues. Germline CDR1 reads SGDLS; CDR2 reads YYNGEE.

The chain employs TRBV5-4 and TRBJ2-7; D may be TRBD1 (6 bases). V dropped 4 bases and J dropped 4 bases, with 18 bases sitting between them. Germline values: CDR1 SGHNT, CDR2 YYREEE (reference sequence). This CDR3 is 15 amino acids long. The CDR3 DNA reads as TGTGCCAGCAGCCCCAGGGGCAGGGGAAGGTACGAGCAGTACTTC. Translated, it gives CASSPRGRGRYEQYF.